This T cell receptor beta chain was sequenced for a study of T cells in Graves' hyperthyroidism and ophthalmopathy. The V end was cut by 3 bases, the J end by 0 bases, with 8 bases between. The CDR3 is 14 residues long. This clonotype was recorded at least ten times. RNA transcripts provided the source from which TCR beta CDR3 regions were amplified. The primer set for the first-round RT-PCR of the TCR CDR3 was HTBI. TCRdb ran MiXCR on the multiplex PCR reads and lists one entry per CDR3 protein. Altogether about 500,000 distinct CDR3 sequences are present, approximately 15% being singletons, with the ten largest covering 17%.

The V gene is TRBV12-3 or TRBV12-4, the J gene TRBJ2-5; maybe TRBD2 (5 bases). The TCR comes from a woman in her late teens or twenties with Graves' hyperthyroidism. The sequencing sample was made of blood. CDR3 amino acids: CASSLPGYQETQYF. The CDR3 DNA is TGTGCCAGCAGTTTGCCGGGGTACCAAGAGACCCAGTACTTC.